This T cell receptor (beta chain) stems from a study of siplizumab effects on memory and regulatory T cells. The table came from immunoSEQ multiplex PCR; TCRdb's copy has only in-frame clones and leaves some out. The table includes about 100,000 clones, about 95% detected once. There are 16 residues in the CDR3. J was trimmed by 0 bases and V by 0 bases; bases with no gene match: 3. Germline V lookup: CDR1 SQVTM, CDR2 ANQGSEA. The TCR comes from a human donor in good health. The chain joins TRBV29-1 to TRBJ2-1; 9 bases are a match to TRBD2. Sequencing was carried out using non-Treg CD4+ T cells sorted from blood. For the CDR3, the DNA is TGCAGCGTTGAAGAGGGTAGCGGGAGCTCCTACAATGAGCAGTTCTTC. It codes for CSVEEGSGSSYNEQFF.